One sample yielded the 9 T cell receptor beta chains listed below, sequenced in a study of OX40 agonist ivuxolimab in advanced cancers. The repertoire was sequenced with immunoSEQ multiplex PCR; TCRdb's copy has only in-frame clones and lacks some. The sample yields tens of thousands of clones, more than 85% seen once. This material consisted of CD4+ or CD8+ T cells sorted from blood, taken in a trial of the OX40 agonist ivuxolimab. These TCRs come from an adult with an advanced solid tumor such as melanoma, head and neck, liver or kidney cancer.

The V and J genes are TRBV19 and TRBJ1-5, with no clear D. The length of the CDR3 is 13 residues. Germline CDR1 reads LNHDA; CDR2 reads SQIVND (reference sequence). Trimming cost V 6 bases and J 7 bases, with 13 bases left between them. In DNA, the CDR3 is TGTGCCAGTAGCGCAGGAATTAGGCAGCCCCAGCATTTT. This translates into CASSAGIRQPQHF.

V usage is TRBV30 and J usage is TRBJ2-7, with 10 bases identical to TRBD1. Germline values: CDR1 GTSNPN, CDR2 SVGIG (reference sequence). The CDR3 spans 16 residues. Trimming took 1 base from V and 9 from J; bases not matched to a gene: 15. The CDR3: CAWSAVRGDRGLGQYF. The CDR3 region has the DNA TGTGCCTGGAGTGCTGTTCGTGGGGACAGGGGCTTAGGGCAGTACTTC.

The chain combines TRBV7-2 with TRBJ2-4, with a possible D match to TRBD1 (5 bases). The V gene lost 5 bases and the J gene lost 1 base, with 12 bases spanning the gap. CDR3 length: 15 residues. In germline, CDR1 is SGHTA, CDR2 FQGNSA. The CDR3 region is CASSAPGWAKNIQYF. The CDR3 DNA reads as TGTGCCAGCAGCGCCCCAGGGTGGGCCAAAAACATTCAGTACTTC.

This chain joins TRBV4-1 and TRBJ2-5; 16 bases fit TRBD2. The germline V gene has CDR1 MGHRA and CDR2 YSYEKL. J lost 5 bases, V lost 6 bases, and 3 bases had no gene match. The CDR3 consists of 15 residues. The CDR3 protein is CASRGTSGRVETQYF. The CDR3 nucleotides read TGCGCCAGCAGAGGGACTAGCGGGAGGGTGGAGACCCAGTACTTC.

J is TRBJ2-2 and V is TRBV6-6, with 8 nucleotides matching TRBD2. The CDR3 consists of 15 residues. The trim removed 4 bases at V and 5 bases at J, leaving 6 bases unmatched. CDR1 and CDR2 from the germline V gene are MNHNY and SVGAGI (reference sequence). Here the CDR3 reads CASSSSGPGTGELFF. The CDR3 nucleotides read TGTGCCAGCAGTTCTAGCGGGCCGGGGACCGGGGAGCTGTTTTTT.

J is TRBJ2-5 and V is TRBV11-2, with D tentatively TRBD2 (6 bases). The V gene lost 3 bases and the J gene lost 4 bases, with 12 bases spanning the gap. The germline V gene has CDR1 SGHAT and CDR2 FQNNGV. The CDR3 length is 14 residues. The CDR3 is CASSLGGFRETQYF. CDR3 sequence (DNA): TGTGCCAGCAGCTTGGGGGGATTTAGAGAGACCCAGTACTTC.

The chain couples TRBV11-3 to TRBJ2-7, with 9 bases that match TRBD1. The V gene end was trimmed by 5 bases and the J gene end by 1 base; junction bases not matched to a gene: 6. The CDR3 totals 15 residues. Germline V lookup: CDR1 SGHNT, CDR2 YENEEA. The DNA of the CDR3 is TGTGCCAGCAGCGCCCCGGGACAGGGATCCTACGAGCAGTACTTC. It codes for CASSAPGQGSYEQYF.

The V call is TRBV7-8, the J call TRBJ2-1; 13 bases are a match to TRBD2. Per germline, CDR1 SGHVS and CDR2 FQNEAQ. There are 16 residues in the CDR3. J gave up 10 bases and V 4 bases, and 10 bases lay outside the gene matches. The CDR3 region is CASSSRTSGSPGEQFF. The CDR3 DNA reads TGTGCCAGCAGCTCGCGGACTAGCGGGAGCCCGGGCGAGCAGTTCTTC.

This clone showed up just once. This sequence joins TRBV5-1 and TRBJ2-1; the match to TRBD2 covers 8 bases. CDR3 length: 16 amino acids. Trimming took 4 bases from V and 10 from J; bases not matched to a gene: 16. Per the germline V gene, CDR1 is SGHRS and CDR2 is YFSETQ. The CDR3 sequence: CASSTAASTLAVEQFF. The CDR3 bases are TGCGCCAGCAGCACGGCGGCCTCGACACTAGCGGTCGAGCAGTTCTTC.